This entry lists 11 T cell receptor beta chains sequenced from one sample in a study of blood T cell repertoires in COVID-19. Measured with immunoSEQ multiplex PCR; TCRdb has only the in-frame clones, and not every one. The repertoire includes about 76,000 clones, 85% of them detected once, and roughly 9.7% sits in the top ten. The sequenced sample consisted of peripheral blood. Source of these receptors: a man aged 60 to 69 with COVID-19, enrolled during active disease.

V gene TRBV6-5 combines with J gene TRBJ2-7, with TRBD2 matching over 7 bases. The CDR3 extends over 15 amino acids. J gave up 4 bases and V 5 bases, and 11 bases lay outside the gene matches. CDR1 MNHEY and CDR2 SVGAGI come from the germline V gene. The CDR3 reads CASSTPSGSFYEQYF. In nucleotides, the CDR3 is TGTGCCAGCAGTACACCTAGCGGATCCTTTTACGAGCAGTACTTC.

The chain couples TRBV28 to TRBJ1-4; 9 nucleotides match TRBD1. In germline, CDR1 is MDHEN, CDR2 SYDVKM. The V segment lost 1 base and the J segment 7 bases; nucleotides outside the gene matches: 10. This CDR3 region has 17 residues. This CDR3 reads CASSLSTGGISGEKLFF. In DNA, the CDR3 is TGTGCCAGCAGTTTATCGACAGGGGGGATTTCCGGTGAAAAACTGTTTTTT.

The chain has TRBV2 and TRBJ1-6, with D possibly matching TRBD1 (6 bases). CDR1 SNHLY and CDR2 FYNNEI come from the germline V gene. V lost 6 bases and J 7 bases, leaving 13 bases between the germline ends. The CDR3 sequence is 14 residues long. The CDR3: CASRKGQENSPLHF. As DNA, the CDR3 is TGTGCCAGCAGGAAGGGACAAGAGAATTCACCCCTCCACTTT.

This clone was recorded only once. V usage is TRBV30 and J usage is TRBJ2-3; D is ambiguous. Trimming pared 2 bases from V and 1 base from J, leaving 10 bases between. This CDR3 has 14 amino acids. Germline V CDR1 and CDR2: GTSNPN, SVGIG (reference sequence). The CDR3 DNA follows: TGTGCCTGGAGTCCAGTCTCACGCACAGATACGCAGTATTTT. Protein product: CAWSPVSRTDTQYF.

The chain joins TRBV23-1 to TRBJ2-2; D is undetermined. TRBV23-1 has ORF status, its function being uncertain. Trimming removed 3 bases at V and 9 bases at J, with 11 bases between. This CDR3 is 13 amino acids long. CDR3 in DNA: TGCGCCAGCAGTCAGAGACATGTGCGGGAGCTGTTTTTT. This gives the protein CASSQRHVRELFF.

The chain combines TRBV11-2 with TRBJ1-1; D is unclear. Between the trimmed V and J ends, which lost 1 base and 1 base, there was a span of 4 bases. The CDR3 spans 13 residues. Germline values: CDR1 SGHAT, CDR2 FQNNGV. The CDR3 is CASSLVENTEAFF. The CDR3 region has the DNA TGTGCCAGCAGCTTAGTAGAGAACACTGAAGCTTTCTTT.

The chain is built from TRBV5-1 and TRBJ1-6; D ambiguous. Trimming pared 0 bases from V and 7 bases from J, leaving 11 bases between. Looked up from germline, CDR1 is SGHRS and CDR2 is YFSETQ. The CDR3 has 15 residues. This CDR3 is CASSLDSFNNSPLHF. The CDR3 region has the DNA TGCGCCAGCAGCTTGGACAGTTTCAACAATTCACCCCTCCACTTT.

The CDR3 here is CASSLGAGNGGQPQHF. In DNA, the CDR3 is TGTGCCAGTAGTCTCGGGGCCGGCAACGGGGGTCAGCCCCAGCATTTT. The chain is built from TRBV19 and TRBJ1-5; tentative D call: TRBD1 (5 bases). The CDR3 contains 16 residues. The V and J ends lost 5 bases and 6 bases respectively, with 20 bases between them. The germline gives CDR1 LNHDA, CDR2 SQIVND (reference sequence).

The chain has TRBV19 and TRBJ2-1; TRBD2 agrees at 13 bases. The V gene end was trimmed by 4 bases and the J gene end by 12 bases; junction bases not matched to a gene: 18. CDR3 length: 18 residues. The germline CDR1 and CDR2 sequences are LNHDA and SQIVND (reference sequence). CDR3 bases: TGTGCCAGTAGTAGTGGGGGATCTGGACTAGCGGGAGTAGGGCCGCAGTTCTTC. Protein sequence: CASSSGGSGLAGVGPQFF.

The chain uses TRBV7-9 and TRBJ1-5; D is uncertain. Germline CDR1 SEHNR, CDR2 FQNEAQ (reference sequence). This CDR3 has 14 residues. V was cut by 4 bases and J by 3 bases, with 10 bases left in between. The CDR3 DNA sequence: TGTGCCAGCAGCTCCACAGTGATCAATCAGCCCCAGCATTTT. Its protein product is CASSSTVINQPQHF.

This clone occurred many times. The chain combines TRBV29-1 with TRBJ1-1; D not certain. CDR3 length: 12 residues. Trimming pared 4 bases from V and 3 bases from J, leaving 9 bases between. CDR1 SQVTM and CDR2 ANQGSEA come from the germline V gene. In DNA, the CDR3 is TGCAGCGTTGTTGCCGGGGACACTGAAGCTTTCTTT. Amino acid sequence: CSVVAGDTEAFF. The full variable domain, in which reference TRBV29-1 and TRBJ1-1 provide the parts outside the CDR3, is SAVISQKPSRDICQRGTSLTIQCQVDSQVTMMFWYRQQPGQSLTLIATANQGSEATYESGFVIDKFPISRPNLTFSTLTVSNMSPEDSSIYLCSVVAGDTEAFFGQGTRLTVV.